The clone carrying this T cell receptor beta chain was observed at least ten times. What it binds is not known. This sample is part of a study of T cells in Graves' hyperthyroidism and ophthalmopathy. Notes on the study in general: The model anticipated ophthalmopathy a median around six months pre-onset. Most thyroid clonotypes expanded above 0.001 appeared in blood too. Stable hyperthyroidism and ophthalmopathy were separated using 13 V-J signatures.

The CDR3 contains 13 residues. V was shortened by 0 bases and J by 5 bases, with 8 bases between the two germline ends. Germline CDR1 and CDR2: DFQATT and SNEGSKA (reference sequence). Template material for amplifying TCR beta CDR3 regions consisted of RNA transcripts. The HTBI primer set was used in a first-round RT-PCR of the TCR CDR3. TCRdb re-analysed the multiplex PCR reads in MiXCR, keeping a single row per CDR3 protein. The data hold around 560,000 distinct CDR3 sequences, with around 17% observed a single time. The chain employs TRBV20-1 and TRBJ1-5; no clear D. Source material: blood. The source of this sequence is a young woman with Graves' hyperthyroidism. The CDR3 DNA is TGCAGTGCTAGAGATAGCCCCGATCAGCCCCAGCATTTT. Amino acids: CSARDSPDQPQHF.